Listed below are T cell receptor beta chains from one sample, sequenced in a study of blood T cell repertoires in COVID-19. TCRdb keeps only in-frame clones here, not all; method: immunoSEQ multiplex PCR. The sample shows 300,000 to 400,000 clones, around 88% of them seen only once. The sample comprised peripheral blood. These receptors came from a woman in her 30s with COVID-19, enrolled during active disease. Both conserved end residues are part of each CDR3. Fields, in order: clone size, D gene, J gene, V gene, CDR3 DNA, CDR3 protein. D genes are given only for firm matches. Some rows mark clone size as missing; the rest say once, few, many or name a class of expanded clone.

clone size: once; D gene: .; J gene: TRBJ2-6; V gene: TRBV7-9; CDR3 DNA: TGTGCCAGCACCTGGAGCTCTGGGGCCAACGTCCTGACTTTC; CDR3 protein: CASTWSSGANVLTF
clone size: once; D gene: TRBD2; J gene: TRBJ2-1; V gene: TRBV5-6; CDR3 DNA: TGTGCCAGCGTACTAGCGGGGGGGCTAGGTGAGCAGTTCTTC; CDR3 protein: CASVLAGGLGEQFF
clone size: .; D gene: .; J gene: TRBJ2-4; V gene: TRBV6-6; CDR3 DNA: TGTGCCAGCAGTCCCGGGACTGCCGAGGGCATTCAGTACTTC; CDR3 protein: CASSPGTAEGIQYF
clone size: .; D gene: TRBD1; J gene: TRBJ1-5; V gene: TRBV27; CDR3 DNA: TGTGCCAGCAGTTTAGCGACAGGGCGCAATCAGCCCCAGCATTTT; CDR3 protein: CASSLATGRNQPQHF
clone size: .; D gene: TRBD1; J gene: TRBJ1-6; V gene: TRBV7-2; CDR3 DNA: TGTGCCAGCTCCGCTGAGGGGGCGCGATTTTCACCCCTCCACTTT; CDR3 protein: CASSAEGARFSPLHF
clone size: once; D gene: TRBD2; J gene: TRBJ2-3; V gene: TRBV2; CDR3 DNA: TGTGCCAGCAGTGACGTCGGGGGGTATAGCACAGATACGCAGTATTTT; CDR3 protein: CASSDVGGYSTDTQYF
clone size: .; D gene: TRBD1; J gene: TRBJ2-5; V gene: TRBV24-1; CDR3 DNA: TGTGCCACCAGTGATCCCACAGGGGGCCTGGAGACCCAGTACTTC; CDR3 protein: CATSDPTGGLETQYF
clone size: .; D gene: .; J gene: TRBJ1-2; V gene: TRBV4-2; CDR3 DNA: TGTGCCAGCAGCCCTCCGGGAGGATCTAACTATGGCTACACCTTC; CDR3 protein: CASSPPGGSNYGYTF
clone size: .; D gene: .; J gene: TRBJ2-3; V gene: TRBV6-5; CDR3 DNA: TGTGCCAGCAGTTATTCTACAGGCGCTCCCACAGATACGCAGTATTTT; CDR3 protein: CASSYSTGAPTDTQYF
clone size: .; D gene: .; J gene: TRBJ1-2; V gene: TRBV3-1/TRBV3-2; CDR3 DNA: TGTGCCAGCAGCCAAGACGTAAGGGGCGGCTACACCTTC; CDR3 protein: CASSQDVRGGYTF
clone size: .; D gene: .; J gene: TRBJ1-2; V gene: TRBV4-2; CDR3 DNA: TGTGCCAGCAGCCAAGAACGGGCCGACAGCTATGGCTACACCTTC; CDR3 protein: CASSQERADSYGYTF
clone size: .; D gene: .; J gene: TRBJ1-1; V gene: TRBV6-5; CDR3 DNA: TGTGCCAGCTTATCTTTACCGGGGGGCAGGCCAGCTTTCTTT; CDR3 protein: CASLSLPGGRPAFF
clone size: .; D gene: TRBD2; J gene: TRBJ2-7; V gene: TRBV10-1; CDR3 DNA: TGCGCCAGCAGTGAGTGGCCGCGGACTAGCGGGGGGGCCTTCGAGCAGTACTTC; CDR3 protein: CASSEWPRTSGGAFEQYF
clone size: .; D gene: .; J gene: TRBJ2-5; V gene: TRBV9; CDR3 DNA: TGTGCCAGCAGCGCACAGGACCAAGAGACCCAGTACTTC; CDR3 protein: CASSAQDQETQYF
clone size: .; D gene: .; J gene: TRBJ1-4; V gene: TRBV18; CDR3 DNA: TGTGCCAGCTCACCCGGGATCGCAACTAATGAAAAACTGTTTTTT; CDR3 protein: CASSPGIATNEKLFF
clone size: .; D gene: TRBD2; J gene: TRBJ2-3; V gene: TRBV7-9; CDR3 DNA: TGTGCCAGCAGCTTAGCTAGCGGGGGTCGTGGGACAGATACGCAGTATTTT; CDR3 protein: CASSLASGGRGTDTQYF
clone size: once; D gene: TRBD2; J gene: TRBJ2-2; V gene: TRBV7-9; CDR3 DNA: TGTGCCAGCAGTTTTTATTGGACTAGCGAGGGGGCTGGCGGGGAGCTGTTTTTT; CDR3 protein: CASSFYWTSEGAGGELFF
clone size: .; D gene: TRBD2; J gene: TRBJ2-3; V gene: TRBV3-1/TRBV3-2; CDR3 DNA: TGTGCCAGCAGCCTGCCGGGACTAGCCCAGTATTTT; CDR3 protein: CASSLPGLAQYF
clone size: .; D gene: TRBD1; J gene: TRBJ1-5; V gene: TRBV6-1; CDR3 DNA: TGTGCCAGCAGTGAGGACCGGGACAGATATAGCAATCAGCCCCAGCATTTT; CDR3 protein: CASSEDRDRYSNQPQHF
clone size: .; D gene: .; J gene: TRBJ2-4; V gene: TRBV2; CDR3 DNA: TGTGCCAGCAGATATAACATTCAGTACTTC; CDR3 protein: CASRYNIQYF
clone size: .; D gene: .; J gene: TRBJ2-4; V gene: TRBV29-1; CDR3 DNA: TGCAGCGTTGAGGTGGCGGACAATAAGAAAAACATTCAGTACTTC; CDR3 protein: CSVEVADNKKNIQYF
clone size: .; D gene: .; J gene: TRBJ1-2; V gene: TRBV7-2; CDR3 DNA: TGTGCCAGCAGCTTCTACAGGTCCAACTATGGCTACACCTTC; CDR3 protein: CASSFYRSNYGYTF
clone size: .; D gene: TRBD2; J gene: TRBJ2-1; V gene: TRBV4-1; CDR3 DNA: TGCGCCAGCAGCTTTAGCGGGGGCCCAGATGAGCAGTTCTTC; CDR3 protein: CASSFSGGPDEQFF
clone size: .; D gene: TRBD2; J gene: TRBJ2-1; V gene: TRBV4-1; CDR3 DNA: TGCGCCAGCAGCCAACAGCGGGGGGGCCACTATGAGCAGTTCTTC; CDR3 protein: CASSQQRGGHYEQFF
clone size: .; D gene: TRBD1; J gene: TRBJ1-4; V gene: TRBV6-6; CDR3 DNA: TGTGCCAGCAGTTATTCAGGGGGCCCGAATGAAAAACTGTTTTTT; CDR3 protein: CASSYSGGPNEKLFF
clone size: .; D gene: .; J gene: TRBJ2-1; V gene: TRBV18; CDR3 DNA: TGTGCCAGCTCCCTGGGGGCGGCCAATGAGCAGTTCTTC; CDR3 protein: CASSLGAANEQFF
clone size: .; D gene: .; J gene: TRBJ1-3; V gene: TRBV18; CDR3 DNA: TGTGCCAGTACAGAATCCGCTGGAAACACCATATATTTT; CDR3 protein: CASTESAGNTIYF
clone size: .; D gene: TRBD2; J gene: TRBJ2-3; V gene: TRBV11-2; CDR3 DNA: TGTGCCAGCAGCTCCCAGACTAGCGCAGATACGCAGTATTTT; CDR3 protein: CASSSQTSADTQYF
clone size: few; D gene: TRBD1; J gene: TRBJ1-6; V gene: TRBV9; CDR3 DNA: TGTGCCAGCAGTCCCGGACAGGCCATCTATAATTCACCCCTCCACTTT; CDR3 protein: CASSPGQAIYNSPLHF
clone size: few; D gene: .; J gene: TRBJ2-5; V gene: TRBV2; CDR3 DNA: TGTGCCAGCAGCCAGCAAGAGACCCAGTACTTC; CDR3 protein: CASSQQETQYF
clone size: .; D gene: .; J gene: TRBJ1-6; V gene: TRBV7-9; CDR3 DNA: TGTGCCAGCAGCCCTAGCGGGCAGTATAATTCACCCCTCCACTTT; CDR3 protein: CASSPSGQYNSPLHF
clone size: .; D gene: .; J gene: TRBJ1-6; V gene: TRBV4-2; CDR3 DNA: TGTGCCAGCAGTCCCACCGCCGGGGGGCCAACCTCACCCCTCCACTTT; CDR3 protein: CASSPTAGGPTSPLHF
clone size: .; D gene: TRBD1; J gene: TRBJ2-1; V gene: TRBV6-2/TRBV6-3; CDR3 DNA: TGTGCCAGCAGTAACGACAGGGTATCCTACAATGAGCAGTTCTTC; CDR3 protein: CASSNDRVSYNEQFF
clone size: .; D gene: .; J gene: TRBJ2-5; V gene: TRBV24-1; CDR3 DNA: TGTGCCACCAGGGGTGTGGGGGCAGAAGAGACCCAGTACTTC; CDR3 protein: CATRGVGAEETQYF
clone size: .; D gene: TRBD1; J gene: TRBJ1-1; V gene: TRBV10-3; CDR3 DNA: TGTGCCATCAGTGAGAATATGGGGACAGGGAACGGGACTGAAGCTTTCTTT; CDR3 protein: CAISENMGTGNGTEAFF
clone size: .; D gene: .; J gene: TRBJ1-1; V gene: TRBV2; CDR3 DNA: TGTGCCAGCAAGGCCCGGCGGCAGTTGAACACTGAAGCTTTCTTT; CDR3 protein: CASKARRQLNTEAFF
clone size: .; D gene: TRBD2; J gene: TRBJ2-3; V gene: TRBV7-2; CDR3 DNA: TGTGCCAGCAGCCCAAAGCGGGGCGGAGGAGATACGCAGTATTTT; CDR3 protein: CASSPKRGGGDTQYF
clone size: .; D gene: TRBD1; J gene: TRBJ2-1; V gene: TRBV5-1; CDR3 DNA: TGCGCCAGCAGCTCCCGGGCCGGACAGGGGGAAGAGCAGTTCTTC; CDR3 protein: CASSSRAGQGEEQFF
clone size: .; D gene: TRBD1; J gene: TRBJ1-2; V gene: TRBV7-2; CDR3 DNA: TGTGCCAGCAGCCCCAACCCGACAGGGAACTATGGCTACACCTTC; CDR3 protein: CASSPNPTGNYGYTF
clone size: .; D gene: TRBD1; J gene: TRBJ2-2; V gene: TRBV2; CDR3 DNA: TGTGCCAGCAGCGCCACCACAGGGGGCGGCGCCGGGGAGCTGTTTTTT; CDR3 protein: CASSATTGGGAGELFF
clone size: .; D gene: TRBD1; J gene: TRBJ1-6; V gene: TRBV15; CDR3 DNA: TGTGCCACCAGCAGTGGACAGGGAGATTCACCCCTCCACTTT; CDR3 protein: CATSSGQGDSPLHF
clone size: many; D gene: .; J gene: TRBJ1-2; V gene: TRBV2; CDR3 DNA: TGTGCCAGCAGCGGTAGAGGGACTTATGGCTACACCTTC; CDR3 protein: CASSGRGTYGYTF
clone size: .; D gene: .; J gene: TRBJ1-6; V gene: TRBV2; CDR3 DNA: TGTGCCAGCAGTGAAGAAACGGGTTCACCCCTCCACTTT; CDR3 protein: CASSEETGSPLHF
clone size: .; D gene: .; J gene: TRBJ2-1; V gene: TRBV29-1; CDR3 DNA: TGCAGCGTGGAGCCTAGCGAGCAACGCAATGAGCAGTTCTTC; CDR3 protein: CSVEPSEQRNEQFF
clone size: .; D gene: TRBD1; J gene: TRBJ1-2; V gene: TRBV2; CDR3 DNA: TGTGCCTGCAGACAGGGGGTTAACTATGGCTACACCTTC; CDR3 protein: CACRQGVNYGYTF
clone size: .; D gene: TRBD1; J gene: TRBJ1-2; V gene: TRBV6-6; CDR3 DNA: TGTGCCAGCAGTTACTCGGGACAGGGGGCGCAAGGGGGCTACACCTTC; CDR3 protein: CASSYSGQGAQGGYTF
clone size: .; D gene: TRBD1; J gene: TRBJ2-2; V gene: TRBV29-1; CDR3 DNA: TGCAGCGTTGCTGACAGGGACACCGGGGAGCTGTTTTTT; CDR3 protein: CSVADRDTGELFF
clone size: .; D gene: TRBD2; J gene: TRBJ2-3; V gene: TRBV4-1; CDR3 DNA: TGCGCCAGCAGCCAAGCGACTAGCGGGGACCCAGATACGCAGTATTTT; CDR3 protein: CASSQATSGDPDTQYF
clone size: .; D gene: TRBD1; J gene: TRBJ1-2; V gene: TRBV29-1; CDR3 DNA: TGCAGCGTTGACTACGGACAGGCGGGATTTTACACCTTC; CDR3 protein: CSVDYGQAGFYTF
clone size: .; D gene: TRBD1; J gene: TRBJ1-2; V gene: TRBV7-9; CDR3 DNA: TGTGCTGTTATAGGGACAGCTGATGGCTACACCTTC; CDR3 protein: CAVIGTADGYTF
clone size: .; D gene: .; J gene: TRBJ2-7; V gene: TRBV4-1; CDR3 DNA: TGCGCCAGCAGCCAAGCCTCAGACAGATACTACGAGCAGTACTTC; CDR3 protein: CASSQASDRYYEQYF
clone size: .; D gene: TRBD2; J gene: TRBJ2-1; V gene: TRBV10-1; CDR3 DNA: TGCGCCAGCCCAATAGCGGGGGGCTTGTACAATGAGCAGTTCTTC; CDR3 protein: CASPIAGGLYNEQFF
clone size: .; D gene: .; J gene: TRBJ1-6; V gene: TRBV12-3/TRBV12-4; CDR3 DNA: TGTGCCAGCACCCTTAACCGGTCACCCCTCCACTTT; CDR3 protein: CASTLNRSPLHF
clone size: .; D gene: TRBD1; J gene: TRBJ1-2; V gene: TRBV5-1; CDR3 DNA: TGCGCCAGCAGCTTGGGCGACAGGGGGATCGGCTACACCTTC; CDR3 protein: CASSLGDRGIGYTF
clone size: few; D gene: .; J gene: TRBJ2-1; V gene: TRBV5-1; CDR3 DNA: TGCGCCAGCAGTTCCCGGGACAACCCTCCCCCCTACAATGAGCAGTTCTTC; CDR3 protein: CASSSRDNPPPYNEQFF
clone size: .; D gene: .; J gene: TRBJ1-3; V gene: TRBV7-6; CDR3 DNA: TGTGCCAGCAGCTTAGGAGGAACTGGAAACACCATATATTTT; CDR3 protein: CASSLGGTGNTIYF
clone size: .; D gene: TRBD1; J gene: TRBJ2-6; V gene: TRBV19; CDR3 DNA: TGTGCCAGTAGTATTCGTCCGGGACAGTTTCCTTATGGGGCCAACGTCCTGACTTTC; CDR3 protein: CASSIRPGQFPYGANVLTF
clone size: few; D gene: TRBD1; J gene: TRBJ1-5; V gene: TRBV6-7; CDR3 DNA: TGTGCCGGCGGCGGGACAGGGGCCGGACACAATCAGCCCCAGCATTTT; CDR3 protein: CAGGGTGAGHNQPQHF
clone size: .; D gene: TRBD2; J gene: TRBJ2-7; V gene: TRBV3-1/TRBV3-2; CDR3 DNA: TGTGCCAGCAGCCAAGATCGGGGACTAGCGTACTACGAGCAGTACTTC; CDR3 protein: CASSQDRGLAYYEQYF
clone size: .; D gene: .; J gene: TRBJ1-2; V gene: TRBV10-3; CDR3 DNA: TGTGCCATCAGTGAGTCAAGGGCGGGACGTGGCTACACCTTC; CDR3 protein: CAISESRAGRGYTF